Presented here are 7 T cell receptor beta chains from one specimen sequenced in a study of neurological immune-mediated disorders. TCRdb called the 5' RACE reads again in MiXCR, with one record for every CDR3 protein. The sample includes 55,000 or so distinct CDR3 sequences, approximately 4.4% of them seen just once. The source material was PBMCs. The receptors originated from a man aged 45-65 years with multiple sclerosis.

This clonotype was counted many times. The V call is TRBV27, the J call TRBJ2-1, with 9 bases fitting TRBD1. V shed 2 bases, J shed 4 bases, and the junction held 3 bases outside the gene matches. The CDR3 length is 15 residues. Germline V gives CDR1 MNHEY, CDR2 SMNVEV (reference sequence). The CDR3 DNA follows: TGTGCCAGCAGTTTAGGACAGGGGAGGTACAATGAGCAGTTCTTC. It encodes CASSLGQGRYNEQFF.

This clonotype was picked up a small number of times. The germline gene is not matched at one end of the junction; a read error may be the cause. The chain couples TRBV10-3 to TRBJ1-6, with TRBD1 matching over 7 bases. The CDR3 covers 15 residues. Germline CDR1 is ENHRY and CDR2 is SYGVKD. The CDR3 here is CAISANRGDNSPLNF. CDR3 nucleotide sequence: TGTGCCATCAGTGCCAACAGGGGTGATAATTCACCCCTCAACTTT.

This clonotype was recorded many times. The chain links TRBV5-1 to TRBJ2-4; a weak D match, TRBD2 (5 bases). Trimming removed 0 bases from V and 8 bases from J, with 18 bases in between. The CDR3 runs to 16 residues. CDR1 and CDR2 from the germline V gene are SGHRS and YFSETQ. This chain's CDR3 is CASSLGTGSVKDIQYF. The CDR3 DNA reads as TGCGCCAGCAGCTTGGGGACGGGGTCGGTAAAAGACATTCAGTACTTC.

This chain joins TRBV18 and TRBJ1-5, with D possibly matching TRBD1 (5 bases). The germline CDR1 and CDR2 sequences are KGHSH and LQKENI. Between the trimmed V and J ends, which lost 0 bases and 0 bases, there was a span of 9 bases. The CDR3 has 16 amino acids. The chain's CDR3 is CASSPPSGISNQPQHF. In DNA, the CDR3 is TGTGCCAGCTCACCACCTTCAGGGATTAGCAATCAGCCCCAGCATTTT.

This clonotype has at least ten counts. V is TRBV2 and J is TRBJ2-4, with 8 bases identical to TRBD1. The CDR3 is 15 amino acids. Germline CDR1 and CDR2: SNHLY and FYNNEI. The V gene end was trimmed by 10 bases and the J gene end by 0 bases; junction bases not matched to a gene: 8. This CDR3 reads CATEDRGLAKNIQYF. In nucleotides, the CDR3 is TGTGCCACCGAAGACAGGGGCCTAGCCAAAAACATTCAGTACTTC.

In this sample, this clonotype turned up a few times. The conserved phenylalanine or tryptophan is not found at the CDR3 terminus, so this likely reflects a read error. The CDR3 nucleotides are TGCAGTGCCGAGGGACCGGTGGCCAAAAACATTCAGTACAAC. Its protein product is CSAEGPVAKNIQYN. V usage is TRBV20-1 and J usage is TRBJ2-4; D may correspond to TRBD1 or TRBD2 (5 bases each). Germline V lookup: CDR1 DFQATT, CDR2 SNEGSKA (reference sequence). Trimming took off 6 bases at V and 1 base at J, with 13 bases between the two ends. This CDR3 comprises 14 residues.

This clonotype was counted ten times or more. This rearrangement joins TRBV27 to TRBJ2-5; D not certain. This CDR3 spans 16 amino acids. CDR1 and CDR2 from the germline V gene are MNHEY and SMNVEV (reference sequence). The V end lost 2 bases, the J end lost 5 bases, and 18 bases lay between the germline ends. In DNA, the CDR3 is TGTGCCAGCAGTTTAAGTGGTACCCCGTCTGTTGAGACCCAGTACTTC. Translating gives CASSLSGTPSVETQYF.